The next 29 T cell receptor beta chains were all read from a single sample in a study of regulatory T cells in long-lasting Graves disease (dated by TCRdb to about 2021). Library creation used multiplex PCR. Sequencing was carried out with an Illumina HiSeq 4000. iRepertoire HTBI primers and Arm-PCR amplification of CDR3 regions were used to construct TCR beta libraries. In TCRdb, the public reads were trimmed at Q25 with fastp and aligned with MiXCR, with productive beta chains retained. Rows are unified per CDR3 protein, each entry keeping the most common DNA and genes. In all, the sample holds a few hundred thousand distinct CDR3 sequences, and around 20% of those were seen once. Roughly 26% of the sample goes to the ten largest clones. The time point tag for this specimen amounts to: persistent/refractory GD, antithyroid drugs over 5 years with positive TRAb. For both TCR sequencing and RNA sequencing, RNA was extracted from PBMCs in TRIzol.

Material: peripheral blood mononuclear cells (PBMCs), obtained when the disease was refractory, from a patient treated with antithyroid drugs. These receptors all stem from a female donor with Graves disease.

Comments on this clonotype: The conserved phenylalanine or tryptophan is not found at the CDR3 terminus, so this likely reflects a read error. This rearrangement joins TRBV7-2 to TRBJ1-2, with D maybe TRBD1 (6 bases). The CDR3 contains 13 residues. V was clipped by 4 bases and J by 2 bases, with 8 bases between them. The germline V gene encodes CDR1 SGHTA and CDR2 FQGNSA. For the CDR3, the DNA is TGTGCCAGCAGCTACACAGGGAACTATGGCTACACCTCC. As protein: CASSYTGNYGYTS.

This clonotype has ten or more counts. The chain couples TRBV28 to TRBJ1-2; D is unclear. Germline CDR1 is MDHEN and CDR2 is SYDVKM. This CDR3 contains 12 residues. V lost 6 bases and J 4 bases, leaving 9 bases between the germline ends. The CDR3 protein is CASSPLSYGYTF. CDR3 nucleotide sequence: TGTGCCAGCAGCCCACTCTCCTATGGCTACACCTTC.

The rearrangement uses TRBV5-1 and TRBJ2-7; 13 bases are shared with TRBD2. The length of the CDR3 is 16 residues. Germline V CDR1 and CDR2: SGHRS, YFSETQ. Trimming removed 5 bases from V and 2 bases from J; junction bases left unmatched: 7. The CDR3 bases are TGCGCCAGCAGAACAGGACTAGCGGGAGCCCCCTACGAGCAGTACTTC. This encodes CASRTGLAGAPYEQYF.

The chain joins TRBV7-9 to TRBJ2-7, with 8 bases identical to TRBD2. The V gene's germline CDR1 is SEHNR and CDR2 FQNEAQ (reference sequence). The CDR3 totals 14 residues. V shed 6 bases and J 5 bases; nucleotides not matched to a gene: 9. Here the CDR3 reads CASRLTGGDDEQYF. The DNA of the CDR3 is TGTGCCAGCAGACTGACGGGGGGGGATGACGAGCAGTACTTC.

This clonotype turned up a few times. The V and J genes are TRBV27 and TRBJ1-5; maybe TRBD1 (6 bases). Looked up from germline, CDR1 is MNHEY and CDR2 is SMNVEV (reference sequence). Trimming stripped 8 bases from V and 0 bases from J, with 14 bases between. This CDR3 contains 15 residues. The CDR3 protein is CASGLQGYSNQPQHF. The CDR3 DNA reads TGTGCCAGCGGACTCCAGGGGTATAGCAATCAGCCCCAGCATTTT.

Comments on this clonotype: A much larger clone lies one base from this, so it may be a read error. The gene calls are TRBV2 and TRBJ2-7; 7 nucleotides match TRBD2. The trim removed 9 bases at V and 2 bases at J, leaving 7 bases unmatched. This CDR3 spans 13 amino acids. Germline V gene lookup returns CDR1 SNHLY and CDR2 FYNNEI. DNA for the CDR3: TGTGCCAGGGGGGGGGAGAGCCCCTACGAGCAGTACTTC. Translated, it gives CARGGESPYEQYF.

In its sample, this clonotype was seen a few times. The chain is built from TRBV12-3 or TRBV12-4 and TRBJ1-3; no definite D call. The CDR3 extends over 13 amino acids. V lost 6 bases and J lost 4, with 10 bases in between. CDR3 in amino acids: CASSNAVGNTIYF. CDR3 DNA sequence: TGTGCCAGCAGCAACGCCGTAGGAAACACCATATATTTT.

The chain employs TRBV30 and TRBJ1-3, with TRBD1 identical over 7 bases. With 0 bases clipped from V and 4 bases from J, the junction kept 0 bases outside the gene matches. Germline V gene lookup returns CDR1 GTSNPN and CDR2 SVGIG (reference sequence). The CDR3 extends over 13 amino acids. DNA of the CDR3: TGTGCCTGGAGTGTGGGACAGGGAAACACCATATATTTT. Translating it yields CAWSVGQGNTIYF. Full variable domain (rest looked up from reference TRBV30 and TRBJ1-3): SQTIHQWPATLVQPVGSPLSLECTVEGTSNPNLYWYRQAAGRGLQLLFYSVGIGQISSEVPQNLSASRPQDRQFILSSKKLLLSDSGFYLCAWSVGQGNTIYFGEGSWLTVV.

Many counts were recorded for this clonotype. This rearrangement joins TRBV20-1 to TRBJ2-7; D perhaps matches TRBD2 (5 bases). Germline CDR1 is DFQATT and CDR2 is SNEGSKA (reference sequence). Trimming stripped 1 base from V and 3 bases from J, with 10 bases between. The length of the CDR3 is 13 residues. CDR3 DNA sequence: TGCAGTGCTAGAGCGCGGGTCGACTACGAGCAGTACTTC. Protein product: CSARARVDYEQYF.

Here the CDR3 DNA reads TGTGCCAGCAGTTTTGGGGGAGGGGGTTCTGTGTCAGATACGCAGTATTTT. It yields the protein CASSFGGGGSVSDTQYF. The gene calls are TRBV28 and TRBJ2-3; D might be TRBD2 (7 bases). Trimming left V 3 bases short and J 4 bases short, with 20 bases between. The CDR3 has 17 residues. CDR1 MDHEN and CDR2 SYDVKM come from the germline V gene.

This chain joins TRBV20-1 and TRBJ2-7; 8 nucleotides align to TRBD2. With 0 bases clipped from V and 6 bases from J, the junction kept 13 bases outside the gene matches. From germline, CDR1 is DFQATT and CDR2 SNEGSKA (reference sequence). This CDR3 has 16 amino acids. The CDR3 is CSARDRAGSGGLEQYF. The CDR3 bases are TGCAGTGCTAGAGATCGCGCGGGTTCGGGGGGGCTCGAGCAGTACTTC.

This clonotype has more than one count but fewer than ten. The rearrangement links TRBV11-3 to TRBJ2-7; D is possibly TRBD1 or TRBD2 (6 bases each). Germline CDR1 SGHNT, CDR2 YENEEA. The CDR3 is 15 residues long. V was shortened by 6 bases and J by 7 bases, with 22 bases between the two germline ends. The CDR3 region has the DNA TGTGCCAGCAGTTATCGTCGGACAGTTGGGAGGGAGCAGTACTTC. This codes for CASSYRRTVGREQYF.

There are many counts of this clonotype. The rearrangement links TRBV20-1 to TRBJ2-7, with D perhaps matching TRBD2 (5 bases). Trimming took 3 bases from V and 6 from J, leaving 12 bases between them. The germline V gene encodes CDR1 DFQATT and CDR2 SNEGSKA (reference sequence). The CDR3 contains 12 residues. The CDR3 loop is CSASWGEGEQYF. CDR3 DNA sequence: TGCAGTGCTAGTTGGGGTGAGGGCGAGCAGTACTTC.

This rearrangement joins TRBV19 to TRBJ1-2, with unresolved D. Germline-derived CDR1 and CDR2 are LNHDA and SQIVND (reference sequence). The CDR3 has 15 residues. Trimming shortened V by 3 bases and J by 0 bases, and 11 bases separated the two germline ends. As DNA, the CDR3 is TGTGCCAGTAGTATCGCGGCCGAAGCTAACTATGGCTACACCTTC. This translates into CASSIAAEANYGYTF. Variable domain in full (rest from reference TRBV19 and TRBJ1-2): DGGITQSPKYLFRKEGQNVTLSCEQNLNHDAMYWYRQDPGQGLRLIYYSQIVNDFQKGDIAEGYSVSREKKESFPLTVTSAQKNPTAFYLCASSIAAEANYGYTFGSGTRLTVV.

This clonotype was detected ten times or more. This CDR3 reads CASSYSTLAGFYEQYF. CDR3 bases: TGTGCCAGCAGTTACTCGACGCTAGCGGGATTTTACGAGCAGTACTTC. The chain combines TRBV6-5 with TRBJ2-7; 9 bases fit TRBD2. Germline CDR1 reads MNHEY; CDR2 reads SVGAGI. CDR3 size: 16 residues. Unmatched junction bases numbered 7, after V lost 0 bases and J lost 4 bases.

This clonotype was counted between two and nine times. The rearrangement uses TRBV11-2 and TRBJ2-4, with TRBD2 matching 7 bases. V gave up 5 bases and J gave up 0 bases; unmatched junction bases: 7. The CDR3 is 16 residues long. Germline values: CDR1 SGHAT, CDR2 FQNNGV. This CDR3 reads CASSPGTILAKNIQYF. The CDR3 DNA is TGTGCCAGCAGCCCTGGGACTATTCTAGCCAAAAACATTCAGTACTTC.

The J gene is TRBJ2-1, the V gene TRBV6-1; unclear D gene. CDR1 is MNHNS and CDR2 is SASEGT in the germline V gene. With 4 bases removed from V and 7 bases from J, the gap between germline ends came to 8 bases. The CDR3 spans 12 residues. CDR3 amino acids: CASSVSPNEQFF. The DNA for the CDR3 is TGTGCCAGCAGTGTCTCACCAAATGAGCAGTTCTTC.

This clonotype was observed a few times. The gene calls are TRBV2 and TRBJ2-3, with D maybe TRBD2 (5 bases). The CDR3 is 14 residues long. V lost 7 bases to trimming and J lost 2 bases, with 13 bases between them. Germline-derived CDR1 and CDR2 are SNHLY and FYNNEI. The CDR3 spells CASIGGTFTDTQYF. Here the CDR3 DNA reads TGTGCCAGCATTGGAGGAACCTTCACAGATACGCAGTATTTT.

The chain recombines TRBV20-1 with TRBJ2-7; D remains unclear. The CDR3 consists of 16 residues. Germline lookup yields CDR1 DFQATT and CDR2 SNEGSKA (reference sequence). Trimming took 1 base from V and 6 from J, leaving 22 bases between them. CDR3 sequence (DNA): TGCAGTGCTAGAGTAGGCGGTGCGGACCCGACATCCGAGCAGTACTTC. Translated, it gives CSARVGGADPTSEQYF.

The chain recombines TRBV6-1 with TRBJ2-3; D call uncertain. V was cut by 2 bases and J by 4 bases, with 4 bases left in between. The CDR3 is made up of 12 amino acids. Germline values: CDR1 MNHNS, CDR2 SASEGT. CDR3 DNA: TGTGCCAGCAGTGAATTTGCAGATACGCAGTATTTT. Its protein is CASSEFADTQYF.

The chain has TRBV20-1 and TRBJ2-7; the match to TRBD2 covers 11 bases. CDR1 is DFQATT and CDR2 is SNEGSKA in the germline V gene (reference sequence). The V gene end was trimmed by 8 bases and the J gene end by 3 bases; junction bases not matched to a gene: 9. CDR3 length equals 14 residues. CDR3 loop: CSCLAGGTIYEQYF. CDR3 coding DNA: TGCAGTTGCCTAGCGGGAGGCACGATCTACGAGCAGTACTTC.

This chain links TRBV3-1 with TRBJ2-7; D remains ambiguous. The CDR3 is made up of 13 amino acids. V shed 0 bases and J shed 3 bases, with 6 bases lying between them. The germline V gene encodes CDR1 LGHDT and CDR2 YNNKEL (reference sequence). Written as DNA, the CDR3 is TGTGCCAGCAGCCAAGATATTGGCTACGAGCAGTACTTC. Translating gives CASSQDIGYEQYF.

In its sample, this clonotype was seen many times. This rearrangement joins TRBV11-2 to TRBJ1-4; D call uncertain. Germline V gene sequence: CDR1 SGHAT, CDR2 FQNNGV. CDR3 length: 15 amino acids. The V gene lost 3 bases and the J gene lost 3 bases, with 11 bases spanning the gap. This chain's CDR3 is CASSFHPEANEKLFF. The CDR3 DNA reads as TGTGCCAGCAGCTTTCACCCTGAGGCTAATGAAAAACTGTTTTTT.

This clonotype was counted many times. This chain links TRBV27 with TRBJ2-5; 8 bases align to TRBD1. V trimming: 3 bases; J trimming: 5 bases; junction bases outside the gene matches: 2. In germline, CDR1 is MNHEY, CDR2 SMNVEV (reference sequence). The CDR3 length is 13 residues. CDR3 in amino acids: CASSFRGRETQYF. In DNA form, the CDR3 reads TGTGCCAGCAGTTTCAGGGGGCGTGAGACCCAGTACTTC.

CDR3 protein: CASSIGRLQNTEAFF. CDR3 coding DNA: TGTGCCAGTAGTATAGGACGGCTGCAAAACACTGAAGCTTTCTTT. The genes are TRBV19 and TRBJ1-1, with D uncertain. V was clipped by 1 base and J by 2 bases, with 11 bases between them. Germline CDR1 and CDR2: LNHDA and SQIVND (reference sequence). The length of the CDR3 is 15 residues.

The V call is TRBV2, the J call TRBJ2-4; 7 bases line up with TRBD1. Trimming removed 7 bases from V and 0 bases from J; junction bases left unmatched: 12. The CDR3 is 17 residues long. Germline V CDR1 and CDR2: SNHLY, FYNNEI. The CDR3 bases are TGTGCCAGCACCCCCAGACAGGGCGGATTAGCCAAAAACATTCAGTACTTC. Amino acids: CASTPRQGGLAKNIQYF.

This chain connects TRBV5-1 to TRBJ1-2; D not certain. CDR3 size: 15 residues. Germline V gene data show CDR1 as SGHRS and CDR2 as YFSETQ. With 0 bases removed from V and 8 bases from J, the gap between germline ends came to 17 bases. The CDR3 loop is CASSLAGEKLEGYTF. In DNA form, the CDR3 reads TGCGCCAGCAGCTTGGCCGGAGAGAAGCTGGAAGGCTACACCTTC.

The chain uses TRBV18 and TRBJ2-2; D gene uncertain. This CDR3 is built from 15 residues. V lost 1 base to trimming and J lost 6 bases, with 12 bases between them. The germline gives CDR1 KGHSH, CDR2 LQKENI. The CDR3 nucleotides read TGTGCCAGCTCACCACTCGTTTCCTCGGCCGGGGAGCTGTTTTTT. This codes for CASSPLVSSAGELFF. The complete variable domain, with remaining parts taken from reference TRBV18 and TRBJ2-2, reads NAGVMQNPRHLVRRRGQEARLRCSPMKGHSHVYWYRQLPEEGLKFMVYLQKENIIDESGMPKERFSAEFPKEGPSILRIQQVVRGDSAAYFCASSPLVSSAGELFFGEGSRLTVL.

This sequence joins TRBV7-2 and TRBJ2-2; 14 bases fit TRBD2. The V gene's germline CDR1 is SGHTA and CDR2 FQGNSA. The CDR3 has 17 residues. V was pared by 2 bases and J by 5 bases, with 4 bases of the junction left unmatched. The CDR3, as DNA: TGTGCCAGCAGCTTATACCGGACTAGCGGGAGGACCGGGGAGCTGTTTTTT. Amino acid sequence: CASSLYRTSGRTGELFF.